A selection of T cell receptor beta chains follows, all from one sample in a study of OX40 agonist ivuxolimab in advanced cancers. Here immunoSEQ multiplex PCR was the method, and the copy in TCRdb shows in-frame clones only, minus some. Of about 26,000 clones listed, 76% are singletons. Sample: CD4+ or CD8+ T cells sorted from blood, taken in a trial of the OX40 agonist ivuxolimab. The receptor set was obtained from an adult with an advanced solid tumor such as melanoma, head and neck, liver or kidney cancer. The CDR3 runs from the conserved cysteine through the conserved F or W. The D gene is left open where the match is weak. The size entry is marked missing in some rows and otherwise reads once, few, many or a size class.

once	TRBD1	TRBV29-1	TRBJ1-2	TGCAGCGTTGTAGGGACAGCAGCTAACTATGGCTACACCTTC	CSVVGTAANYGYTF
.	.	TRBV6-6	TRBJ2-3	TGTGCCAGCAAACCTTGGGGGCCAGATACGCAGTATTTT	CASKPWGPDTQYF
.	.	TRBV6-5	TRBJ1-2	TGTGCCAGCAGGTTAGGGTATTCCTATGGCTACACCTTC	CASRLGYSYGYTF
.	.	TRBV10-3	TRBJ1-1	TGTGCCATCAGAGGGTGGAGCACTGAAGCTTTCTTT	CAIRGWSTEAFF
.	.	TRBV19	TRBJ1-4	TGTGCCATTTGGGGAGGTGCCCCCGGAGGTGTTACTAATGAAAAACTGTTTTTT	CAIWGGAPGGVTNEKLFF
.	TRBD1	TRBV14	TRBJ1-1	TGTGCCAGCAGCCTAACGGACAGGATCCATTCCCCTAACACTGAAGCTTTCTTT	CASSLTDRIHSPNTEAFF
once	.	TRBV5-1	TRBJ1-3	TGCGCCAGCAGCGACAGTCCCTTCTCTGGAAACACCATATATTTT	CASSDSPFSGNTIYF
.	TRBD2	TRBV14	TRBJ2-5	TGTGCCAGCAGCCAAGGGTTGACTAGCGGGAGTGATATGGAGACCCAGTACTTC	CASSQGLTSGSDMETQYF
once	TRBD1	TRBV6-4	TRBJ1-1	TGTGCCAGCAGACCGAGGACAGGAGGGACTGAAGCTTTCTTT	CASRPRTGGTEAFF
few	.	TRBV9	TRBJ2-1	TGTGCCAGCAGCGTAGTAGGGGCAGGGTACAATGAGCAGTTCTTC	CASSVVGAGYNEQFF
.	.	TRBV7-9	TRBJ2-5	TGTGCCAGCAGCCAAACCCAGGCGCACCAAGAGACCCAGTACTTC	CASSQTQAHQETQYF
.	TRBD1	TRBV12-5	TRBJ2-7	TGTGCTAGTGGCCCCGGGCAGGGGGCGCCCTACGAGCAGTACTTC	CASGPGQGAPYEQYF
.	TRBD1	TRBV5-1	TRBJ2-2	TGCGCCAGCAGCACTCGGGACAGGGAGATCACCGGGGAGCTGTTTTTT	CASSTRDREITGELFF
.	TRBD1	TRBV6-5	TRBJ1-5	TGTGCCAGCAGCCCCGGGACAGGACCAAATCAGCCCCAGCATTTT	CASSPGTGPNQPQHF
once	TRBD2	TRBV10-3	TRBJ2-1	TGTGCCATCAGCAGCTCCGCCCCGGGCACTAGCGGGAGGTCTTGGTTCTTC	CAISSSAPGTSGRSWFF
.	.	TRBV23-1	TRBJ1-1	TGCGCCAGCAGTCCCCTAGACAGTGAAGCTTTCTTT	CASSPLDSEAFF
.	TRBD1	TRBV10-3	TRBJ2-1	TGTGCCATCAGTGAGGGGGGACAGGGTCGGTTCAATGAGCAGTTCTTC	CAISEGGQGRFNEQFF
.	TRBD1	TRBV19	TRBJ1-6	TGTGCCAGTAGCCGGGACAGGACCTCACCCCTCCACTTT	CASSRDRTSPLHF
few	TRBD1	TRBV2	TRBJ1-5	TGTGCCAGCAGTGCTTTGGGGACAGAGAATCAGCCCCAGCATTTT	CASSALGTENQPQHF
.	.	TRBV15	TRBJ2-3	TGTGCCACCAGCAGAGATACCGGCAGGGGAGATGACACGCAGTATTTT	CATSRDTGRGDDTQYF
.	.	TRBV5-1	TRBJ1-4	TGCGCCAGCAGCTTGGCCAATCGGGTTGTTGAAAAACTGTTTTTT	CASSLANRVVEKLFF
.	.	TRBV6-6	TRBJ2-7	TGTGCCAGCAGTTACGGCCGTGGGGGCTACGAGCAGTACTTC	CASSYGRGGYEQYF
.	.	TRBV7-2	TRBJ2-7	TGTGCCAGCAGCTTAGTAGGGGCGGGCTCCTACGAGCAGTACTTC	CASSLVGAGSYEQYF
.	.	TRBV11-1	TRBJ2-5	TGTGCCAGCAGCTTAGCGAGGGCAGGTGCTAAAGAGACCCAGTACTTC	CASSLARAGAKETQYF
few	TRBD1	TRBV6-1	TRBJ2-2	TGTGCCAGTGAACCCAGGGACAGGGGGATCGGGGAGCTGTTTTTT	CASEPRDRGIGELFF
.	.	TRBV5-1	TRBJ1-3	TGCGCCAGCCGACCAGAGGGTTTCTCTGGAAACACCATATATTTT	CASRPEGFSGNTIYF
once	.	TRBV4-1	TRBJ2-4	TGCGCCAGCAGCCAGCCTCTACAGGTCGGGGGCCCCAAAAACATTCAGTACTTC	CASSQPLQVGGPKNIQYF
.	.	TRBV10-3	TRBJ1-4	TGTGCCCATCAGGGAAGAATGAATGAAAAACTGTTTTTT	CAHQGRMNEKLFF
.	TRBD2	TRBV6-5	TRBJ2-2	TGTGCCAGCAGTTACCCTAGCGGGGGAGGCACCGGGGAGCTGTTTTTT	CASSYPSGGGTGELFF
.	TRBD1	TRBV5-6	TRBJ1-6	TGTGCCAGCAGCTTGGGACAGGGATACTATAATTCACCCCTCCACTTT	CASSLGQGYYNSPLHF
.	TRBD1	TRBV19	TRBJ2-2	TGTGCCAGCACGCTAGGGACAGGGGGCACCGGGGAGCTGTTTTTT	CASTLGTGGTGELFF
.	TRBD2	TRBV6-6	TRBJ2-1	TGTGCCAGCACCCCCGGGGGAGGGGTCTCCTCCAATGAGCAGTTCTTC	CASTPGGGVSSNEQFF
.	TRBD2	TRBV4-1	TRBJ2-2	TGCGCCAGCAGCCGAGTGGGGGGGTTCACCGGGGAGCTGTTTTTT	CASSRVGGFTGELFF
medium-sized	.	TRBV7-6	TRBJ2-7	TGTGCCAGCAGCTCCATACGGACAGCGACCTACGAGCAGTACTTC	CASSSIRTATYEQYF
.	.	TRBV5-1	TRBJ2-5	TGCGCCAGCAGCTACCAGGGTAACCGAGAGACCCAGTACTTC	CASSYQGNRETQYF
.	.	TRBV27	TRBJ1-1	TGTGCCAGCACCCCCAGAGGGACCGCTGAAGCTTTCTTT	CASTPRGTAEAFF
.	.	TRBV5-6	TRBJ1-2	TGTGCCAGCAGCTTGGGAACTTTCTATGGCTACACCTTC	CASSLGTFYGYTF
.	.	TRBV7-6	TRBJ2-7	TGTGCCAGCAGCTTAGGGGGGTACGGTGGCGAGCAGTACTTC	CASSLGGYGGEQYF
.	TRBD1	TRBV18	TRBJ1-6	TGTGCCAGCTCAAGGTTGCAGGACAGGGGTCTCGATTCACCCCTCCACTTT	CASSRLQDRGLDSPLHF
few	TRBD2	TRBV7-2	TRBJ2-3	TGTGCCAGCAGCTTTTTACTAGCGGGGGGGCGGTCAGATACGCAGTATTTT	CASSFLLAGGRSDTQYF
.	TRBD2	TRBV12-5	TRBJ2-2	TGTGCTAGTGCCAAACCGGGACTAGCGGTTTCGAACACCGGGGAGCTGTTTTTT	CASAKPGLAVSNTGELFF
.	.	TRBV20-1	TRBJ2-7	TGCAGTGAAACCTACGAGCAGTACTTC	CSETYEQYF
.	.	TRBV7-2	TRBJ2-1	TGTGCCAGCAGCTTAGTGGGCCCAAGTGGAAATGAGCAGTTCTTC	CASSLVGPSGNEQFF
few	TRBD2	TRBV2	TRBJ2-5	TGTGCCAGCAGTGATGGGCTGGCGGGGGTACAAGAGACCCAGTACTTC	CASSDGLAGVQETQYF